Listed here is a single T cell receptor beta chain. Its antigen is as yet unknown. The time point here: cycle 4 day 1 (C4D1), after 6 weeks of nivolumab. Every one of the patients relapsed after autologous stem cell transplantation (brentuximab vedotin exposure was variable). The best responses consisted of complete response, partial response or progressive disease. Data came from immunoSEQ multiplex PCR; TCRdb stores just in-frame clones and leaves some out. The sample shows approximately 96,000 clones, approximately 94% of them seen only once. These data originate in a study of PD-1 blockade in classical Hodgkin lymphoma. Regarding the study as a whole: Researchers reported that CD4+ TCR diversity, though not CD8+, rose significantly by C4D1.

The germline V gene encodes CDR1 KGHSH and CDR2 LQKENI. With 1 base removed from V and 0 bases from J, the gap between germline ends came to 10 bases. CDR3 length: 15 amino acids. This receptor was obtained from a human donor with classical Hodgkin lymphoma. J is TRBJ2-7 and V is TRBV18, with a weak D call TRBD2 (5 bases). The sample here was peripheral blood mononuclear cells (PBMCs), taken before the fourth cycle of nivolumab. The DNA for the CDR3 is TGTGCCAGCTCACCACTCACGGGGAGCTCCTACGAGCAGTACTTC. Amino acid sequence: CASSPLTGSSYEQYF.